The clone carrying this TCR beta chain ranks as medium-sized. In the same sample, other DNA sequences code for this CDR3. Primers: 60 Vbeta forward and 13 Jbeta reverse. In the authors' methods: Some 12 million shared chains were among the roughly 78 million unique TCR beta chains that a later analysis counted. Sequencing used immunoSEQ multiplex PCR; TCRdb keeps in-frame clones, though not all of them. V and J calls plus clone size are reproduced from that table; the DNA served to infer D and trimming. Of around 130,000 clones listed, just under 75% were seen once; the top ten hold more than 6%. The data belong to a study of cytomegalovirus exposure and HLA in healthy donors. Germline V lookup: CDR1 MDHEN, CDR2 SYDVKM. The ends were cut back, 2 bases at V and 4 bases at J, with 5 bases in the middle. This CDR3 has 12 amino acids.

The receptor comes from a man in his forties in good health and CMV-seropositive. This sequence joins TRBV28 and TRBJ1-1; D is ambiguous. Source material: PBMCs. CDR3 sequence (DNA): TGTGCCAGCAGTTTACAGGCCACTGAAGCTTTCTTT. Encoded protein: CASSLQATEAFF.